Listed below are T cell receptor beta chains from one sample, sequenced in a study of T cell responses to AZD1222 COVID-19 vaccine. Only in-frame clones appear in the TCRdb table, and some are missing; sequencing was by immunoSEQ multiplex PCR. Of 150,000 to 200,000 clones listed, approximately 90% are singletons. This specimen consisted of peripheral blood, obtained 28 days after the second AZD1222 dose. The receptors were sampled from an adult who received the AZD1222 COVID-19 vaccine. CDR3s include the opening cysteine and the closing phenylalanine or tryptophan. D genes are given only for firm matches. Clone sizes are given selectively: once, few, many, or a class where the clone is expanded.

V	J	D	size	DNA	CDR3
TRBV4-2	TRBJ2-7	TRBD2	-	TGTGCCAGCAGCCAAGAGGGAGGGCTAGGGGCTGTGTACGAGCAGTACTTC	CASSQEGGLGAVYEQYF
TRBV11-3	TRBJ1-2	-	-	TGTGCCAGCAGCTTAGACGAATTTCCGGGGGCGCATGGCTACACCTTC	CASSLDEFPGAHGYTF
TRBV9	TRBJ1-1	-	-	TGTGCCAGCAGCGTAGAGGCACAGTTGAACACTGAAGCTTTCTTT	CASSVEAQLNTEAFF
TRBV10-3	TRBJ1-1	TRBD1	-	TGTGCCATCAGAACGGACAGGGAGTTGAACACTGAAGCTTTCTTT	CAIRTDRELNTEAFF
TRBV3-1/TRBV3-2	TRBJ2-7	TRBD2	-	TGTGCCAGCAGCCAAGATCCGGGAGGGAATACCGAGCAGTACTTC	CASSQDPGGNTEQYF
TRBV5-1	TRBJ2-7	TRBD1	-	TGCGCCAGCAGCTTGGAGACAGGGTCCGAGCAGTACTTC	CASSLETGSEQYF
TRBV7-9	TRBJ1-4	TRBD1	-	TGTGCCAGCCGAAACAGGGGGTCTAATGAAAAACTGTTTTTT	CASRNRGSNEKLFF
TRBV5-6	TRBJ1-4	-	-	TGTGCCAGCAGCGACCAAAGTGCTAATGAAAAACTGTTTTTT	CASSDQSANEKLFF
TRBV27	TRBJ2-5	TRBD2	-	TGTGCCAGCAGTTTACTAGGGACTAGCGGGGGCCCCCAAGAGACCCAGTACTTC	CASSLLGTSGGPQETQYF
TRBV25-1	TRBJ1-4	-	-	TGTGCCAGCAGTGACCGGGGAGCACTGAATGAAAAACTGTTTTTT	CASSDRGALNEKLFF
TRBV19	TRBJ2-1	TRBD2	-	TGTGCCAGTAAGCGGGAAGAGGCCTACAATGAGCAGTTCTTC	CASKREEAYNEQFF
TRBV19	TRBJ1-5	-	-	TGTGCCAGTAGACAGTCATCGAGGCCCCAGCATTTT	CASRQSSRPQHF
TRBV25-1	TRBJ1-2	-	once	TGTGCCAGCAGTGAATATGGGGATGGGGGCGATCTCTATGGCTACACCTTC	CASSEYGDGGDLYGYTF
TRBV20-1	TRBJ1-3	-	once	TGCAGTGCTAGTATGGGGGCAAGGAGAAACACCATATATTTT	CSASMGARRNTIYF
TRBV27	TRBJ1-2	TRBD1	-	TGTGCCAGCAGTCAACGGACAGGGGGGATTTCTGGCTACACCTTC	CASSQRTGGISGYTF
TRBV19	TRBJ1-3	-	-	TGTGCCAGTAGTACCCTAAACTCTGGAAACACCATATATTTT	CASSTLNSGNTIYF
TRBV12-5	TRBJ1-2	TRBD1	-	TGTGCTAGTGGGCCGGGACAGCATCTCTATGGCTACACCTTC	CASGPGQHLYGYTF
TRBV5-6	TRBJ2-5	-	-	TGTGCCAGCAGCTTGAAGGCAGGGTTAAGCCAGTACTTC	CASSLKAGLSQYF
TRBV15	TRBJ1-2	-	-	TGTGCCACCAGCAGCCGAACCGGGATCATCACCGATGGCTACACCTTC	CATSSRTGIITDGYTF
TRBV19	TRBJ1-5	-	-	TGTGCCAGTAGTATAGCGGAGGGTTTGGGAAATCAGCCCCAGCATTTT	CASSIAEGLGNQPQHF